This entry lists 14 T cell receptor beta chains sequenced from one sample in a study of spatial heterogeneity in lung cancer. The time point is: sample taken at primary tumor resection. Sequencing covered unsorted whole RNA taken from tumor, nontumor lung or frozen PBMC. Using its own MiXCR run on the 5' RACE reads, TCRdb lists one record per CDR3 protein. The sample shows around 74,000 distinct CDR3 sequences, roughly 14% of them seen only once. The specimen comprised PBMCs, sampled at surgery. The source of these receptors is a male donor with early-stage non-small cell lung cancer.

Only a few counts were recorded for this clonotype. The chain is built from TRBV3-1 and TRBJ2-1; D may be TRBD1 or TRBD2 (5 bases each). Per germline, CDR1 LGHDT and CDR2 YNNKEL (reference sequence). Trimming took off 3 bases at V and 6 bases at J, with 12 bases between the two ends. The CDR3 is made up of 14 amino acids. The CDR3 loop reads CASSHGTEINEQFF. CDR3 DNA sequence: TGTGCCAGCAGCCATGGGACCGAGATCAATGAGCAGTTCTTC.

The gene calls are TRBV12-3 or TRBV12-4 and TRBJ1-5; 8 bases align to TRBD1. This CDR3 contains 14 residues. Germline trimming cut 6 bases from V and 7 bases from J; bases unmatched to any gene: 8. The CDR3 loop is CASSSLGQGQPQHF. CDR3 bases: TGTGCCAGCAGCTCCCTCGGACAGGGACAGCCCCAGCATTTT.

This clonotype was counted ten times or more. The chain combines TRBV5-4 with TRBJ2-3; no firm D call. V was pared by 0 bases and J by 2 bases, with 7 bases between. This CDR3 spans 14 amino acids. CDR1 is SGHNT and CDR2 is YYREEE in the germline V gene (reference sequence). CDR3 sequence (DNA): TGTGCCAGCAGCTTGGGGGCGAACACAGATACGCAGTATTTT. Translation: CASSLGANTDTQYF.

This clonotype was counted between two and nine times. CDR3 bases: TGCAGTGCTAGAGATCATCTAGCGGGGAACTACAATGAGCAGTTCTTC. It yields the protein CSARDHLAGNYNEQFF. V gene TRBV20-1 combines with J gene TRBJ2-1; TRBD2 matches 9 bases. V dropped 0 bases and J dropped 3; count of bases not matched to a gene: 6. In germline, CDR1 is DFQATT, CDR2 SNEGSKA (reference sequence). The CDR3 has 16 residues.

The V gene is TRBV2, the J gene TRBJ1-1; possibly TRBD1 for D (6 bases). CDR1 SNHLY and CDR2 FYNNEI come from the germline V gene. The V end was cut by 3 bases, the J end by 3 bases, with 8 bases between. This CDR3 has 13 residues. The CDR3 loop reads CASSDQGYTEAFF. DNA for the CDR3: TGTGCCAGCAGTGATCAGGGGTACACTGAAGCTTTCTTT.

The V gene is TRBV3-1, the J gene TRBJ2-1, with D possibly TRBD2 on 6 matching bases. The germline V gene has CDR1 LGHDT and CDR2 YNNKEL (reference sequence). V was shortened by 1 base and J by 9 bases, with 13 bases between the two germline ends. This CDR3 contains 14 residues. This chain's CDR3 is CASSQGTTTGEQFF. In DNA, the CDR3 is TGTGCCAGCAGCCAAGGGACTACTACGGGTGAGCAGTTCTTC.

This clonotype was observed a few times. The chain employs TRBV7-3 and TRBJ2-1; the D is unclear. V lost 0 bases to trimming and J lost 7 bases, with 4 bases between them. The CDR3 sequence is 12 residues long. Per the germline V gene, CDR1 is SGHTA and CDR2 is FQGTGA. CDR3: CASSLTGNEQFF. The CDR3 DNA follows: TGTGCCAGCAGCTTAACCGGAAATGAGCAGTTCTTC.

This chain connects TRBV3-1 to TRBJ1-3; tentatively, D is TRBD1 (5 bases). The germline V gene encodes CDR1 LGHDT and CDR2 YNNKEL (reference sequence). V was cut by 1 base and J by 3 bases, with 13 bases left in between. The CDR3 loop spans 16 amino acids. DNA for the CDR3: TGTGCCAGCAGCCAAGTATGGGGGAGAGATGGAAACACCATATATTTT. This translates into CASSQVWGRDGNTIYF.

V gene TRBV30 combines with J gene TRBJ1-3; D gene uncertain. V lost 3 bases and J lost 1, with 4 bases in between. The germline V gene encodes CDR1 GTSNPN and CDR2 SVGIG (reference sequence). The CDR3 covers 12 residues. CDR3 bases: TGTGCCTGGAGACAATCTGGAAACACCATATATTTT. This codes for CAWRQSGNTIYF.

This clonotype showed up just a few times. CDR3 residues: CASSLAGGYSRDTQYF. The DNA of the CDR3 is TGTGCCAGCAGTCTAGCGGGAGGGTATTCGAGAGATACGCAGTATTTT. The chain links TRBV6-6 to TRBJ2-3; TRBD2 agrees at 12 bases. CDR1 MNHNY and CDR2 SVGAGI come from the germline V gene (reference sequence). The CDR3 runs to 16 residues. After removal of 5 bases from V and 5 bases from J, the junction contained 8 bases not matched to a gene.

The chain couples TRBV5-1 to TRBJ2-6, with TRBD1 identical over 7 bases. V lost 7 bases, J lost 4 bases, and 5 bases stayed unmatched. This CDR3 contains 14 residues. CDR1 and CDR2 from the germline V gene are SGHRS and YFSETQ. The CDR3 nucleotides are TGCGCCAGCGGGACAGTTCTAGGGGCCAACGTCCTGACTTTC. Encoded protein: CASGTVLGANVLTF.

The CDR3 DNA sequence: TGCAGTGCTAGAGATACGGGGCTCCCTCATGGCTACACCTTC. Translating gives CSARDTGLPHGYTF. The chain carries TRBV20-1 and TRBJ1-2, with D possibly being TRBD1 (5 bases). The CDR3 covers 14 residues. CDR1 DFQATT and CDR2 SNEGSKA come from the germline V gene (reference sequence). The ends were cut back, 0 bases at V and 6 bases at J, with 14 bases in the middle.

This clonotype was observed many times. The rearrangement links TRBV10-3 to TRBJ2-5, with D possibly matching TRBD2 (5 bases). The CDR3 covers 13 residues. Per germline, CDR1 ENHRY and CDR2 SYGVKD. V was cut by 0 bases and J by 5 bases, with 7 bases left in between. The CDR3 DNA follows: TGTGCCATCAGTGAGTCGGAGGTGGAGACCCAGTACTTC. This gives the protein CAISESEVETQYF.

The gene calls are TRBV7-3 and TRBJ2-3; TRBD1 agrees at 8 bases. Germline V lookup: CDR1 SGHTA, CDR2 FQGTGA. This CDR3 is built from 15 residues. J was trimmed by 2 bases and V by 5 bases; bases with no gene match: 6. The CDR3 bases are TGTGCCAGCAGCGTGCAGGGGGCCTTCACAGATACGCAGTATTTT. This codes for CASSVQGAFTDTQYF.